These T cell receptor beta chains were read from a single sample in a study of CD8 T cells in ankylosing spondylitis. TCRdb re-derived calls from the 5' RACE reads in MiXCR, one entry per CDR3 protein. This table has 120,000 to 150,000 distinct CDR3 sequences, roughly 8.8% appearing once. The sequenced sample consisted of synovial fluid, either unsorted or a sorted T cell fraction (not recorded which). The source of these receptors is a male donor with ankylosing spondylitis. CDR3s include the opening cysteine and the closing phenylalanine or tryptophan. A D gene is named only where the DNA matches it firmly. Size tells how often a clone was seen (once, few, many) or the class of an expanded clone, and some rows leave it out.

d_call: NA
clone_size: many
j_call: TRBJ2-4
v_call: TRBV4-3
cdr3_nt: TGCGCCAGCAGCCAAGACCTAGGAGGTTCATCCGACATTCAGTACTTC
cdr3_aa: CASSQDLGGSSDIQYF

d_call: TRBD1
clone_size: many
j_call: TRBJ2-7
v_call: TRBV7-2
cdr3_nt: TGTGCCAGCAGCCCGGCAGGGGGCTACTACGAGCAGTACTTC
cdr3_aa: CASSPAGGYYEQYF

d_call: NA
clone_size: few
j_call: TRBJ1-5
v_call: TRBV12-3/TRBV12-4
cdr3_nt: TGTGCCAGCAGGGGGGCGTCCAGGGATCAGCCCCAGCATTTT
cdr3_aa: CASRGASRDQPQHF

d_call: NA
clone_size: NA
j_call: TRBJ2-2
v_call: TRBV27
cdr3_nt: TGTGCCAGCAGTTTCTTGGGTTCCACCGGGGAGCTGTTTTTT
cdr3_aa: CASSFLGSTGELFF

d_call: NA
clone_size: many
j_call: TRBJ2-3
v_call: TRBV6-1
cdr3_nt: TGTGCCAGCAGGGACCTCGGGCGGAGCACAGATACGCAGTATTTT
cdr3_aa: CASRDLGRSTDTQYF

d_call: NA
clone_size: NA
j_call: TRBJ2-1
v_call: TRBV10-3
cdr3_nt: TGTGCCATCAGTGAGTCACTGGGGGCGGAATACAATGAGCAGTTCTTC
cdr3_aa: CAISESLGAEYNEQFF

d_call: NA
clone_size: many
j_call: TRBJ2-7
v_call: TRBV6-7
cdr3_nt: TGTGCCAGCAGTTACTCGATGGGCAGGGAAGAGGTCGAGCAGTACTTC
cdr3_aa: CASSYSMGREEVEQYF

d_call: TRBD1
clone_size: few
j_call: TRBJ1-2
v_call: TRBV11-1
cdr3_nt: TGTGCCAGCAGCTTAGCGGGACAGGCTTCTACCTTC
cdr3_aa: CASSLAGQASTF

d_call: TRBD1
clone_size: few
j_call: TRBJ2-7
v_call: TRBV20-1
cdr3_nt: TGCAGTGCTAGGTGGGACAGTGGGTCCTACGAGCAGTACTTC
cdr3_aa: CSARWDSGSYEQYF

d_call: NA
clone_size: few
j_call: TRBJ1-1
v_call: TRBV6-6
cdr3_nt: TGTGCCAGCAGGTTAGGGAACACTGAAGCTTTCTTT
cdr3_aa: CASRLGNTEAFF

d_call: NA
clone_size: many
j_call: TRBJ2-3
v_call: TRBV2
cdr3_nt: TGTGCCCGCAACAGGGAGGGGAGCAGGGGGTTCCTAACAGATACGCAGTATTTT
cdr3_aa: CARNREGSRGFLTDTQYF

d_call: NA
clone_size: NA
j_call: TRBJ1-2
v_call: TRBV7-9
cdr3_nt: TGTGCCAGCAGCTTATATCAGCAGGCCCCATGGGGCTACACCTTC
cdr3_aa: CASSLYQQAPWGYTF

d_call: TRBD1
clone_size: many
j_call: TRBJ1-2
v_call: TRBV3-1
cdr3_nt: TGTGCCAGCAGCCTAACGACAGGGGCCCTATATGGCTACACCTTC
cdr3_aa: CASSLTTGALYGYTF